A single sample is the source of the 4 T cell receptor beta chains below, sequenced in a study of T-cell reconstitution after alpha-beta-depleted transplantation in children. Preparation of the TCRbeta library was carried out with unique molecular identifiers. TCRdb re-derived calls from the PCR reads in MiXCR, one entry per CDR3 protein. The sample has fewer than 700,000 distinct CDR3 sequences, 10% to 15% seen once. This specimen consisted of PBMCs, mostly from graft donor cells, obtained 360 days after TCRalphabeta/CD19-depleted stem cell transplant. These TCRs come from a male patient younger than 18 who had a stem cell transplant for acute myeloid leukemia, so the T cells may come from the graft donor.

The gene calls are TRBV29-1 and TRBJ2-1; no definite D call. CDR3 length: 13 amino acids. The germline V and J ends were trimmed by 3 bases and 5 bases, with 11 bases remaining between them. Germline values: CDR1 SQVTM, CDR2 ANQGSEA. CDR3 nucleotides: TGCAGCGTTGACGTAAGACCCCACAATGAGCAGTTCTTC. Protein product: CSVDVRPHNEQFF.

This clonotype showed up many times. The rearrangement links TRBV3-1 to TRBJ2-2; 7 bases are a match to TRBD2. The CDR3 runs 15 residues. Trimming took 3 bases from V and 3 from J; bases not matched to a gene: 4. CDR1 and CDR2 from the germline V gene are LGHDT and YNNKEL (reference sequence). The CDR3 loop is CASSQGGLDTGELFF. The CDR3 DNA reads TGTGCCAGCAGCCAGGGCGGACTAGACACCGGGGAGCTGTTTTTT.

This clonotype was detected ten times or more. The rearrangement links TRBV5-5 to TRBJ2-2, with D possibly being TRBD1 or TRBD2 (6 bases each). V lost 0 bases and J 0 bases, leaving 21 bases between the germline ends. CDR3 length equals 20 residues. Germline V lookup: CDR1 SGHKS, CDR2 YYEKEE (reference sequence). CDR3 bases: TGTGCCAGCAGCTTGGTATTAGGCCAGGGGTGGGACTCGAACACCGGGGAGCTGTTTTTT. Translated: CASSLVLGQGWDSNTGELFF.

This clonotype appeared many times. The chain couples TRBV5-5 to TRBJ2-1; 8 nucleotides agree with TRBD1. The CDR3 has 15 amino acids. Germline V CDR1 and CDR2: SGHKS, YYEKEE (reference sequence). V was clipped by 4 bases and J by 7 bases; unmatched bases: 10. CDR3 in DNA: TGTGCCAGCAGCAACTTTGACAGGGGCGGTAATGAGCAGTTCTTC. This translates into CASSNFDRGGNEQFF.